Listed below are T cell receptor beta chains from one sample, sequenced in a study of blood T cell repertoires in COVID-19. Repertoires were generated with immunoSEQ multiplex PCR, while TCRdb's copy carries only in-frame clones and drops some. This sample has 100,000 to 150,000 clones, with under 80% found just once. The sample was peripheral blood. The source is a middle-aged man with acute or convalescent COVID-19. Both conserved end residues are part of each CDR3. Each record gives: CDR3 DNA, CDR3 protein, D gene, J gene, clone size, V gene. The D gene is left open where the match is weak. Clone sizes are given selectively: once, few, many, or a class where the clone is expanded.

cdr3_nt: TGTGCCAGCAGCCATGGGAGCGAGGGCCTGGGGGAAAAACTGTTTTTT
cdr3_aa: CASSHGSEGLGEKLFF
d_call: NA
j_call: TRBJ1-4
clone_size: NA
v_call: TRBV3-1/TRBV3-2

cdr3_nt: TGTGCCAGCAGCCACATGAACACTGAAGCTTTCTTT
cdr3_aa: CASSHMNTEAFF
d_call: NA
j_call: TRBJ1-1
clone_size: NA
v_call: TRBV5-4

cdr3_nt: TGTGCCAGCACGAAATTTGGGCTAGCGGGAGTCGACACCGGGGAGCTGTTTTTT
cdr3_aa: CASTKFGLAGVDTGELFF
d_call: TRBD2
j_call: TRBJ2-2
clone_size: once
v_call: TRBV7-3

cdr3_nt: TGTGCCAGCAGTGACTCGCCGAGCGGGGAGCTGTTTTTT
cdr3_aa: CASSDSPSGELFF
d_call: NA
j_call: TRBJ2-2
clone_size: NA
v_call: TRBV6-4

cdr3_nt: TGTGCCAGCAGCGTAGGGACTTATGGTCATGAGCAGTTCTTC
cdr3_aa: CASSVGTYGHEQFF
d_call: NA
j_call: TRBJ2-1
clone_size: NA
v_call: TRBV9

cdr3_nt: TGTGCCAGCAGTGATTATCCCTCGGGACAGAGTGGGGGACTCTATAATTCACCCCTCCACTTT
cdr3_aa: CASSDYPSGQSGGLYNSPLHF
d_call: TRBD1
j_call: TRBJ1-6
clone_size: NA
v_call: TRBV2

cdr3_nt: TGTGCCAGCAGTGACACCAACAGGGGTTCCTACAATGAGCAGTTCTTC
cdr3_aa: CASSDTNRGSYNEQFF
d_call: TRBD1
j_call: TRBJ2-1
clone_size: NA
v_call: TRBV6-4

cdr3_nt: TGTGCCAGCAGCGACCTCCCGCGGGCCCTATGGTATGGCTACACCTTC
cdr3_aa: CASSDLPRALWYGYTF
d_call: NA
j_call: TRBJ1-2
clone_size: NA
v_call: TRBV28

cdr3_nt: TGTGCCAGTAGTATACCTGGACAGGGAGTCTATGGCTACACCTTC
cdr3_aa: CASSIPGQGVYGYTF
d_call: TRBD1
j_call: TRBJ1-2
clone_size: NA
v_call: TRBV19

cdr3_nt: TGTGCCACCAGTCCCAGTACTGGGGCCAACGTCCTGACTTTC
cdr3_aa: CATSPSTGANVLTF
d_call: NA
j_call: TRBJ2-6
clone_size: NA
v_call: TRBV24-1

cdr3_nt: TGTGCCAGCAGTTTTCAGACAGGGGGCTCGGAGACCCAGTACTTC
cdr3_aa: CASSFQTGGSETQYF
d_call: TRBD1
j_call: TRBJ2-5
clone_size: NA
v_call: TRBV28

cdr3_nt: TGTGCCAGCAGTCCGTCCGGGACAGCTCGGGAAGCTTTCTTT
cdr3_aa: CASSPSGTAREAFF
d_call: TRBD1
j_call: TRBJ1-1
clone_size: once
v_call: TRBV28

cdr3_nt: TGTGCCAGTAGTCACAGGGTGGGGAACACTGAAGCTTTCTTT
cdr3_aa: CASSHRVGNTEAFF
d_call: NA
j_call: TRBJ1-1
clone_size: NA
v_call: TRBV19

cdr3_nt: TGTGCCTGGAGTGTAGGTCTCACGGGAAGGCCCCAGCATTTT
cdr3_aa: CAWSVGLTGRPQHF
d_call: NA
j_call: TRBJ1-5
clone_size: NA
v_call: TRBV30

cdr3_nt: TGTGCCACCAGCATCTACACGGGACAGGGATACGAAAAACTGTTTTTT
cdr3_aa: CATSIYTGQGYEKLFF
d_call: TRBD1
j_call: TRBJ1-4
clone_size: NA
v_call: TRBV15

cdr3_nt: TGTGCCAGTAGTTCCAGACAGGGGTGGGGTGAAAAACTGTTTTTT
cdr3_aa: CASSSRQGWGEKLFF
d_call: TRBD1
j_call: TRBJ1-4
clone_size: NA
v_call: TRBV19

cdr3_nt: TGTGCCAGCAGCAACCCGGGACAAACCTACGAGCAGTACTTC
cdr3_aa: CASSNPGQTYEQYF
d_call: NA
j_call: TRBJ2-7
clone_size: NA
v_call: TRBV5-8

cdr3_nt: TGTGCCAGCAGCGGGGGGACAGGGGGTAATCAGCCCCAGCATTTT
cdr3_aa: CASSGGTGGNQPQHF
d_call: TRBD1
j_call: TRBJ1-5
clone_size: few
v_call: TRBV11-2

cdr3_nt: TGTGCCTGGAGCGGACAGGGAGTCTATGGCTACACCTTC
cdr3_aa: CAWSGQGVYGYTF
d_call: TRBD1
j_call: TRBJ1-2
clone_size: NA
v_call: TRBV30

cdr3_nt: TGTGCCAGCAGTCAGGGGACTAGCGGCAATGAGCAGTTCTTC
cdr3_aa: CASSQGTSGNEQFF
d_call: TRBD2
j_call: TRBJ2-1
clone_size: NA
v_call: TRBV27

cdr3_nt: TGTGCCAGCAGCCTCTCTCCCAATTCACCCCTCCACTTT
cdr3_aa: CASSLSPNSPLHF
d_call: NA
j_call: TRBJ1-6
clone_size: few
v_call: TRBV7-8

cdr3_nt: TGTGCCAGCAGCTCAAAGGGACAGGGGGTCGGTTCACCCCTCCACTTT
cdr3_aa: CASSSKGQGVGSPLHF
d_call: TRBD1
j_call: TRBJ1-6
clone_size: NA
v_call: TRBV7-3

cdr3_nt: TGTGCCAGCAGTTTAGGGCTAGCGGGCGAGCTTCCCGAGCAGTACTTC
cdr3_aa: CASSLGLAGELPEQYF
d_call: TRBD2
j_call: TRBJ2-7
clone_size: NA
v_call: TRBV28

cdr3_nt: TGTGCCAGCAGTTCCTCTAAAGGCGGGTCCTACAATGAGCAGTTCTTC
cdr3_aa: CASSSSKGGSYNEQFF
d_call: NA
j_call: TRBJ2-1
clone_size: NA
v_call: TRBV28

cdr3_nt: TGTGCCAGCGCGGGGGGGGAAGACTATGGCTACACCTTC
cdr3_aa: CASAGGEDYGYTF
d_call: NA
j_call: TRBJ1-2
clone_size: NA
v_call: TRBV2

cdr3_nt: TGCGCCAGCAGCTTTAGGCTAGCGGGAGACACCGGGGAGCTGTTTTTT
cdr3_aa: CASSFRLAGDTGELFF
d_call: TRBD2
j_call: TRBJ2-2
clone_size: NA
v_call: TRBV5-1